This TCR beta chain appears in the sequencing data of a study of T-cell reconstitution after alpha-beta-depleted transplantation in children. This clonotype was seen more than once but under ten times. Its cognate antigen is unknown. Study-wide findings and caveats: Most T-cell counts and diversity one year after the transplant came from T cells that were newly produced. At around two months after transplant, the alpha-beta T cells were reportedly derived from several hundred expanded clones that came from non-depleted graft cells. In some patients, recipient T cells and intrathymic progenitors surviving conditioning explained high day-60 diversity.

Germline assignment: CDR1 SGHTA and CDR2 FQGNSA. The CDR3 is 16 amino acids. Trimming removed 5 bases from V and 2 bases from J, with 17 bases in between. Preparing the TCRbeta library involved the use of unique molecular identifiers. TCRdb called the PCR reads again in MiXCR, with one record for every CDR3 protein. The repertoire holds some 440,000 distinct CDR3 sequences, with around 15% as singletons. The source of this sequence is a boy under two years old who had a stem cell transplant for Wiskott-Aldrich syndrome, so the T cells may come from the graft donor. Sequenced here: PBMCs, mostly from graft donor cells, sampled 360 days after TCRalphabeta/CD19-depleted stem cell transplant. J is TRBJ2-3 and V is TRBV7-2, with unresolved D. CDR3: CASSLVALGTTDTQYF. The CDR3 nucleotides are TGTGCCAGCAGCCTAGTGGCCTTAGGAACCACAGATACGCAGTATTTT.